This T cell receptor beta chain was found in a study of cytomegalovirus exposure and HLA in healthy donors. V was pared by 2 bases and J by 2 bases, with 9 bases between. Germline V gene data show CDR1 as WSHSY and CDR2 as SAAADI. The CDR3 is 14 amino acids. Both 60 Vbeta primers and 13 Jbeta primers went into the PCR. TCRdb's table, derived via immunoSEQ multiplex PCR, lists solely in-frame clones and lacks some. The profile shows 100,000 or so clones, more than 60% of them singletons. The TCR sequence derives from a man aged 50-60 years in good health and CMV-seronegative. Sequencing was carried out using PBMCs. V is TRBV10-2 and J is TRBJ1-1, with D hard to call. This chain's CDR3 is CASSETLSNTEAFF. CDR3 in DNA: TGCGCCAGCAGTGAGACACTTAGCAACACTGAAGCTTTCTTT.